The entry that follows covers one T cell receptor beta chain sequence. Germline V gene data show CDR1 as MNHEY and CDR2 as SVGAGI. The CDR3 is 13 amino acids. Unmatched junction bases numbered 9, after V lost 8 bases and J lost 5 bases. These data come from a study of blood T cell repertoires in COVID-19. Study-level information: The cDNA or gDNA used as material had been derived from T cells, B-cell-depleted T cells, or PBMCs.

Profiling relied on immunoSEQ multiplex PCR, and the TCRdb table lists in-frame clones only, not all of them. The sample yields 500,000 to 600,000 clones, 85% to 90% seen once. Sequenced material: peripheral blood. The sequence came from a woman aged 45-65 years with COVID-19, enrolled during active disease. The V call is TRBV6-5, the J call TRBJ2-7, with 7 bases matching TRBD2. The CDR3 region has the DNA TGTGCCAGCCGCTCGGGGGGAAAAAACGAGCAGTACTTC. Protein product: CASRSGGKNEQYF.